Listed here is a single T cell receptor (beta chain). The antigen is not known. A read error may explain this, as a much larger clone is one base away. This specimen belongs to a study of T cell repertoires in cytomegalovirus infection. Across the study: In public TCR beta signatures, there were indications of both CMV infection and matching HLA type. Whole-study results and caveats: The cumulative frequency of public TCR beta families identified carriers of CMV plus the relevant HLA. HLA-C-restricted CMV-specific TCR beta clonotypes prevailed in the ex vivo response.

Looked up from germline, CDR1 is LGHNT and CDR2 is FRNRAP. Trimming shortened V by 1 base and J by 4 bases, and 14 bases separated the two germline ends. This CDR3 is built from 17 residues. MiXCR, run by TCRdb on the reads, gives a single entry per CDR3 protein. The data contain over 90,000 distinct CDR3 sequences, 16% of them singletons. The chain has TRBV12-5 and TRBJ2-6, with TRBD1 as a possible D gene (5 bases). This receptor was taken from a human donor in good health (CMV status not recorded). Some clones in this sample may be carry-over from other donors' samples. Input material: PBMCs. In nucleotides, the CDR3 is TGTGCTAGTGGTTTGGGGACAACCCAAGGGGGGGCCAACGTCCTGACTTTC. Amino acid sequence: CASGLGTTQGGANVLTF.